Listed below are T cell receptor beta chains from one sample, sequenced in a study of radiation and T cells in renal cell carcinoma. The protocol was immunoSEQ multiplex PCR, while the TCRdb copy is restricted to in-frame clones and leaves out a portion. The profile shows 50,000 to 75,000 clones, 60% to 85% of them singletons. The input for sequencing was blood, taken from a patient whose treatment included radiotherapy and nephrectomy. The origin of the receptors is a man aged 55 to 70 with renal cell carcinoma. Each CDR3 is given with its conserved first and last residue. D genes are given only for firm matches. Size is stated for part of the rows, as once, few or many counts, or as a class when the clone is expanded.

cdr3_nt cdr3_aa v_call clone_size d_call j_call
TGCGCCAGCAGCCAAGAGGTGACAGGGAACACTGAAGCTTTCTTT CASSQEVTGNTEAFF TRBV4-3 - - TRBJ1-1
TGTGCCAGCAGCTCCCGGGACATCCATGAAAAACTGTTTTTT CASSSRDIHEKLFF TRBV14 - - TRBJ1-4
TGTGCCAGTAGTAACTATGCGGGAGATGGGGGCAATGAGCAGTTCTTC CASSNYAGDGGNEQFF TRBV19 - TRBD2 TRBJ2-1
TGCGCCAGCAGCTTGGGAGGCAGGAGGGAGACCCAGTACTTC CASSLGGRRETQYF TRBV5-1 - - TRBJ2-5
TGTGCCAGCAGCGTTAGTACAGGGACAAGGAGTGTAGGAAACACCATATATTTT CASSVSTGTRSVGNTIYF TRBV9 - - TRBJ1-3
TGCGCCAGCAGCCCCCGGACAGGGGGCTGGTTGGGTGAAAAACTGTTTTTT CASSPRTGGWLGEKLFF TRBV5-1 - TRBD1 TRBJ1-4
TGCGCCAGCAGCTTGGTCGGGGACACGGGATCAGATACGCAGTATTTT CASSLVGDTGSDTQYF TRBV5-1 - - TRBJ2-3
TGTGCCTGGAGAAGAGGGTCGGACACTGAAGCTTTCTTT CAWRRGSDTEAFF TRBV30 - - TRBJ1-1
TGTGCCAGCAGCTTGGGGACAGGGGAGTATGGCTACACCTTC CASSLGTGEYGYTF TRBV7-2 - TRBD1 TRBJ1-2
TGTGCCAGCAGCTCAGGGACTAGCGGGGAAGAGACCCAGTACTTC CASSSGTSGEETQYF TRBV11-2 once TRBD2 TRBJ2-5
TGTGCCAGCAGGGAGGAGACAGGGGGCAAGTATGGCTACACCTTC CASREETGGKYGYTF TRBV6-5 - TRBD1 TRBJ1-2
TGTGCCAGCAGCCCTTACAATGAGCAGTTCTTC CASSPYNEQFF TRBV14 - - TRBJ2-1
TGTGCCAGCAGCCAGGGTAATGAAAAACTGTTTTTT CASSQGNEKLFF TRBV7-8 - - TRBJ1-4
TGTGCCAGCTCACCGGCAGACTATGGCTACACCTTC CASSPADYGYTF TRBV18 - - TRBJ1-2
TGTGCCAGCAGCGTAGCTATTCTAGCGGAATACAATGAGCAGTTCTTC CASSVAILAEYNEQFF TRBV9 - TRBD2 TRBJ2-1
TGTGCCACCAATTCTGGGGACAGGGAGTATGGCTACACCTTC CATNSGDREYGYTF TRBV10-3 - TRBD1 TRBJ1-2
TGTGCCAGCAGTGACTGGGGACCGGGCTACGAGCAGTACTTC CASSDWGPGYEQYF TRBV6-1 - - TRBJ2-7
TGTGCCAGCTGTGAAGACGGGGGCCCCGGGGCCAACGTCCTGACTTTC CASCEDGGPGANVLTF TRBV6-1 once - TRBJ2-6
TGTGCCAGTAGTAACTCTGGGCAGGGGGCCCTTGGGCAGTACTTC CASSNSGQGALGQYF TRBV19 - TRBD1 TRBJ2-7
TGTGCCAGCAGCGCCCGGAGGGCAGATACGCAGTATTTT CASSARRADTQYF TRBV7-2 - - TRBJ2-3
TGTGCCAGCAGCTCCGTTAGCGGAGAGACCCAGTACTTC CASSSVSGETQYF TRBV7-9 few - TRBJ2-5
TGTGCCAGCAGCGGGGGCCCGGTCACAGATACGCAGTATTTT CASSGGPVTDTQYF TRBV13 - - TRBJ2-3
TGTGCCAGCAGCTCGCGACCCACAGATACGCAGTATTTT CASSSRPTDTQYF TRBV11-3 - - TRBJ2-3